This T cell receptor beta chain was sequenced during a study of T-cell reconstitution after alpha-beta-depleted transplantation in children. Study-wide findings and caveats: Several hundred graft clones that had expanded were reportedly the source of alpha-beta T cells about two months after transplant.

The library targeted TCRbeta and was prepared with unique molecular identifiers. TCRdb ran MiXCR on the PCR reads and lists one entry per CDR3 protein. Among a few hundred thousand distinct CDR3 sequences listed, approximately 13% were seen once. This clonotype came up a few times. The target antigen is unknown. V lost 1 base, J lost 2 bases, and 9 bases stayed unmatched. This CDR3 has 17 amino acids. CDR1 is KGHSH, CDR2 LQKENI, per germline. The sequencing here drew on PBMCs, mostly from graft donor cells, taken 360 days after TCRalphabeta/CD19-depleted stem cell transplant. This TCR came from a male patient younger than 18 who had a stem cell transplant for acute myeloid leukemia, so the T cells may come from the graft donor. This chain connects TRBV18 to TRBJ1-2; TRBD1 agrees at 8 bases. The CDR3, as DNA: TGTGCCAGCTCACCACTTCAGGGGGCGCGGATAAACTATGGCTACACCTTC. Residues: CASSPLQGARINYGYTF. Combining the CDR3 with reference TRBV18 and TRBJ1-2 gives the whole variable domain NAGVMQNPRHLVRRRGQEARLRCSPMKGHSHVYWYRQLPEEGLKFMVYLQKENIIDESGMPKERFSAEFPKEGPSILRIQQVVRGDSAAYFCASSPLQGARINYGYTFGSGTRLTVV.